These 16 T cell receptor beta chains were all obtained from the same sample, sequenced in a study of T-cell reconstitution after alpha-beta-depleted transplantation in children. Researchers prepared the TCRbeta library using unique molecular identifiers, the study reports. TCRdb reprocessed the PCR reads via MiXCR and lists one record per CDR3 protein. The sample carries 440,000 or so distinct CDR3 sequences, 43% recorded once. The material was PBMCs, obtained before TCRalphabeta/CD19-depleted stem cell transplant. These receptors were obtained from a girl aged 2 to 10 with aplastic anemia, due to receive a stem cell transplant.

This clonotype appeared a few times. This rearrangement joins TRBV20-1 to TRBJ2-5; D is ambiguous. Germline V CDR1 and CDR2: DFQATT, SNEGSKA (reference sequence). The CDR3 totals 12 residues. Trimming cost V 3 bases and J 4 bases, with 9 bases left between them. CDR3 region: CSASEGPETQYF. The DNA for the CDR3 is TGCAGTGCTAGCGAAGGACCAGAGACCCAGTACTTC.

V usage is TRBV6-5 and J usage is TRBJ2-7; tentatively, D is TRBD2 (5 bases). This CDR3 is built from 15 residues. Germline V gives CDR1 MNHEY, CDR2 SVGAGI. V gave up 0 bases and J gave up 4 bases, with 13 bases separating them. CDR3 amino acids: CASSYSRESGYEQYF. The CDR3 coding sequence is TGTGCCAGCAGTTACTCAAGGGAGAGCGGTTACGAGCAGTACTTC.

V and J are TRBV7-2 and TRBJ2-1, with 7 nucleotides matching TRBD2. Losses at the gene ends were 4 bases for V and 6 bases for J; bases not matched to a gene: 9. CDR1 is SGHTA, CDR2 FQGNSA, per germline. The CDR3 spans 15 residues. CDR3 amino acids: CASSSPGLRVNEQFF. The DNA for the CDR3 is TGTGCCAGCAGCTCGCCGGGACTACGGGTCAATGAGCAGTTCTTC.

The table lists this clonotype with a few counts. The chain carries TRBV4-1 and TRBJ2-1; tentatively, D is TRBD2 (6 bases). CDR3 length: 17 amino acids. Trimming shortened V by 5 bases and J by 4 bases, and 21 bases separated the two germline ends. The germline V gene has CDR1 MGHRA and CDR2 YSYEKL. In DNA form, the CDR3 reads TGCGCCAGCAGCTTCGAAACTAGAACCGGGGGATACAATGAGCAGTTCTTC. The encoded protein is CASSFETRTGGYNEQFF.

The sample holds a few counts of this clonotype. The rearrangement links TRBV12-3 or TRBV12-4 to TRBJ2-7; no reliable D call. V lost 4 bases to trimming and J lost 0 bases, with 16 bases between them. The CDR3 consists of 16 residues. The CDR3, as DNA: TGTGCCAGCAGTTCCCCGCTCCGCGAGACCTCCTACGAGCAGTACTTC. This gives the protein CASSSPLRETSYEQYF.

This clonotype has only a few counts. The chain combines TRBV7-2 with TRBJ2-1, with a weak D call TRBD2 (6 bases). CDR3 length equals 14 residues. The germline CDR1 and CDR2 sequences are SGHTA and FQGNSA. V dropped 1 base and J dropped 9 bases, with 13 bases sitting between them. The CDR3 DNA reads TGTGCCAGCAGCTTAGGTCGGGGGAAGGTTGAGCAGTTCTTC. Residues: CASSLGRGKVEQFF.

This clonotype was observed many times. The chain uses TRBV9 and TRBJ2-1; 7 bases line up with TRBD2. The CDR3 is 13 amino acids. The ends lost 0 bases at V and 10 bases at J; junction bases unmatched: 4. The germline CDR1 and CDR2 sequences are SGDLS and YYNGEE. The CDR3 loop is CASSVGGDYEQFF. The CDR3 region has the DNA TGTGCCAGCAGCGTAGGAGGGGACTACGAGCAGTTCTTC.

This clonotype was counted once. This chain links TRBV4-1 with TRBJ2-2; a weak D match, TRBD1 (6 bases). The germline gives CDR1 MGHRA, CDR2 YSYEKL. V lost 0 bases to trimming and J lost 0 bases, with 8 bases between them. The CDR3 spans 16 residues. Here the CDR3 reads CASSQDEGANTGELFF. In nucleotides, the CDR3 is TGCGCCAGCAGCCAAGATGAGGGGGCGAACACCGGGGAGCTGTTTTTT.

This clonotype showed up just a few times. The chain joins TRBV6-1 to TRBJ2-5; D might be TRBD1 (5 bases). Germline V gene lookup returns CDR1 MNHNS and CDR2 SASEGT. The CDR3 is 15 residues long. V gave up 3 bases and J gave up 3 bases, with 14 bases separating them. The CDR3 bases are TGTGCCAGCAGTGACCGACTCGGACATAAAGAGACCCAGTACTTC. Its protein is CASSDRLGHKETQYF.

V is TRBV27 and J is TRBJ2-7; D is ambiguous. This CDR3 has 14 amino acids. V lost 3 bases to trimming and J lost 4 bases, with 13 bases between them. CDR1 and CDR2 (germline): MNHEY, SMNVEV (reference sequence). The CDR3 spells CASSLGSAPYEQYF. The CDR3 DNA reads as TGTGCCAGCAGTTTGGGAAGTGCCCCGTACGAGCAGTACTTC.

This clonotype was recorded at least ten times. The V and J genes are TRBV7-9 and TRBJ2-7; TRBD1 aligns across 10 bases. There are 16 residues in the CDR3. Per germline, CDR1 SEHNR and CDR2 FQNEAQ (reference sequence). Unmatched junction bases numbered 14, after V lost 5 bases and J lost 7 bases. The CDR3 sequence is CASSPSSGTGVEEQYF. The CDR3 DNA sequence: TGTGCCAGCAGCCCCAGTTCCGGGACAGGGGTGGAGGAGCAGTACTTC.

The chain carries TRBV6-2 or TRBV6-3 and TRBJ2-1; the D gene could be TRBD1 or TRBD2 (5 bases each). Trimming left V 4 bases short and J 7 bases short, with 14 bases between. The CDR3 runs to 14 residues. Germline V lookup: CDR1 MNHEY, CDR2 SVGEGT. CDR3 protein: CASSSGTWGNEQFF. The CDR3 nucleotides are TGTGCCAGCAGTTCCGGGACCTGGGGGAATGAGCAGTTCTTC.

The rearrangement links TRBV29-1 to TRBJ2-5; tentatively, D is TRBD1 or TRBD2 (5 bases each). Germline V gene data show CDR1 as SQVTM and CDR2 as ANQGSEA. There are 13 residues in the CDR3. The ends were cut back, 6 bases at V and 5 bases at J, with 16 bases in the middle. The CDR3 bases are TGCAGCGTCGTCCGGGACGCACGCGAGACCCAGTACTTC. It yields the protein CSVVRDARETQYF.

The genes are TRBV5-1 and TRBJ2-3, with unresolved D. Germline loops: CDR1 SGHRS, CDR2 YFSETQ. The germline V and J ends were trimmed by 4 bases and 5 bases, with 17 bases remaining between them. The CDR3 spans 15 residues. The CDR3 DNA reads TGCGCCAGCAGCCCAGTCTCGCTCCCTGGAGATACGCAGTATTTT. It is translated as CASSPVSLPGDTQYF.

This clonotype has more than one count but fewer than ten. The genes are TRBV5-5 and TRBJ2-7; TRBD1 might be the D (6 bases). Germline V CDR1 and CDR2: SGHKS, YYEKEE (reference sequence). The CDR3 contains 15 residues. With 1 base removed from V and 2 bases from J, the gap between germline ends came to 13 bases. In nucleotides, the CDR3 is TGTGCCAGCAGCTTGTCCGGGACACGAACCTACGAGCAGTACTTC. Protein product: CASSLSGTRTYEQYF.

This clonotype was counted at least ten times. V and J are TRBV5-1 and TRBJ2-1; D is unclear. The CDR3 loop spans 17 amino acids. CDR1 SGHRS and CDR2 YFSETQ come from the germline V gene. Trimming removed 3 bases from V and 0 bases from J, with 16 bases in between. The CDR3 spells CASSSSIGASSYNEQFF. CDR3 nucleotide sequence: TGCGCCAGCAGCTCTTCGATAGGTGCAAGCTCCTACAATGAGCAGTTCTTC.